This T cell receptor beta chain was found in a study of cytomegalovirus exposure and HLA in healthy donors. Whole-study findings and limits: A cluster of highly shared sequence variants was likely a sequencing artifact. Later examination showed HLA-associated TCR beta chains had greater clonal expansion than equally common others. A later analysis linked a missense variant in DCLRE1C to the trimming of TCR beta V and J genes.

Concerning this clone itself: Its antigen is still unknown.

The ends lost 1 base at V and 8 bases at J; junction bases unmatched: 9. Germline CDR1 and CDR2: LNHDA and SQIVND (reference sequence). This CDR3 region has 15 residues. A multiplex PCR was run with 60 Vbeta primers and 13 Jbeta primers. Data came from immunoSEQ multiplex PCR; TCRdb stores just in-frame clones and leaves some out. The sample lists 150,000 to 200,000 clones; roughly 79% were seen once. Sequencing input: PBMCs. This TCR was sampled from a man aged 45-60 years in good health and CMV-seropositive. J is TRBJ1-2 and V is TRBV19; 8 nucleotides match TRBD1. As DNA, the CDR3 is TGTGCCAGTAGTATAGTGTCCGGACAGGGAGGCGGCTACACCTTC. Protein product: CASSIVSGQGGGYTF.